A selection of T cell receptor beta chains follows, all from one sample in a study of glioma-infiltrating T cells after dendritic cell vaccination. Produced via immunoSEQ multiplex PCR; TCRdb's table is partial and in-frame only. The data show some 100,000 clones, around 80% seen once. Sample: blood, taken before dendritic cell vaccination. These receptors all come from a human donor with glioblastoma. The CDR3 runs from the conserved cysteine through the conserved F or W. D genes are given only for firm matches. Size tells how often a clone was seen (once, few, many) or the class of an expanded clone, and some rows leave it out.

length | J | size | V | D | CDR3 | DNA
13 | TRBJ2-4 | NA | TRBV7-3 | NA | CASSPSGKNIQYF | TGTGCCAGCAGCCCGAGTGGTAAAAACATTCAGTACTTC
17 | TRBJ1-2 | NA | TRBV2 | NA | CASSLRSFMGANYGYTF | TGTGCCAGCAGTCTCAGGAGTTTCATGGGAGCTAACTATGGCTACACCTTC
15 | TRBJ2-1 | NA | TRBV6-5 | TRBD2 | CASTPSVAGNPEQFF | TGTGCCAGCACCCCGTCCGTAGCGGGAAACCCGGAGCAGTTCTTC
17 | TRBJ1-5 | NA | TRBV2 | NA | CASSDFSGWYSNQPQHF | TGTGCCAGCAGTGATTTCTCCGGGTGGTATAGCAATCAGCCCCAGCATTTT
16 | TRBJ2-7 | NA | TRBV5-1 | TRBD1 | CASSSLPGQGAYEQYF | TGCGCCAGCAGCTCCTTACCAGGACAGGGGGCTTACGAGCAGTACTTC
15 | TRBJ2-1 | NA | TRBV9 | NA | CASSVAPAGSSEQFF | TGTGCCAGCAGCGTAGCTCCAGCAGGATCGAGTGAGCAGTTCTTC
14 | TRBJ2-7 | once | TRBV9 | TRBD2 | CASSAATSGGEQYF | TGTGCCAGCAGCGCCGCGACTAGCGGCGGGGAGCAGTACTTC
14 | TRBJ1-2 | NA | TRBV5-1 | NA | CASSLVGQGYGYTF | TGCGCCAGCAGCTTGGTGGGGCAGGGTTATGGCTACACCTTC
13 | TRBJ1-2 | NA | TRBV7-9 | NA | CASSLVTAGGYTF | TGTGCCAGCAGCTTAGTGACAGCAGGAGGCTACACCTTC
15 | TRBJ2-7 | once | TRBV19 | TRBD1 | CASSETGVPLYEQYF | TGTGCCAGTAGTGAAACAGGGGTCCCCCTCTACGAGCAGTACTTC
15 | TRBJ1-4 | NA | TRBV5-1 | TRBD1 | CASSLEGAKSEKLFF | TGCGCCAGCAGCTTGGAGGGGGCCAAGAGTGAAAAACTGTTTTTT
12 | TRBJ2-5 | NA | TRBV10-1 | NA | CASSDDRETRYF | TGCGCCAGCAGTGACGACCGGGAGACCCGGTACTTC
18 | TRBJ2-7 | NA | TRBV18 | TRBD2 | CASSHKPRTSGNPHEQYF | TGTGCCAGCTCACATAAACCCAGGACTAGCGGGAACCCCCACGAGCAGTACTTC
15 | TRBJ1-2 | once | TRBV19 | TRBD1 | CASSTGQETYYGYTF | TGTGCCAGTAGTACAGGACAGGAGACGTACTATGGCTACACCTTC
14 | TRBJ1-2 | NA | TRBV7-6 | TRBD1 | CASSLLQGAGGYTF | TGTGCCAGCAGCCTGCTACAGGGGGCGGGTGGCTACACCTTC
14 | TRBJ1-6 | NA | TRBV6-1 | TRBD1 | CASSGTGGYSPLHF | TGTGCCAGCAGTGGCACAGGGGGCTATTCACCCCTCCACTTT
13 | TRBJ2-1 | NA | TRBV5-4 | NA | CASRFRTYNEQFF | TGTGCCAGCAGATTCAGAACCTACAATGAGCAGTTCTTC
16 | TRBJ2-7 | NA | TRBV14 | TRBD2 | CASSLLAGGPTYEQYF | TGTGCCAGCAGCCTGTTAGCGGGAGGCCCCACTTACGAGCAGTACTTC
16 | TRBJ1-1 | once | TRBV5-1 | TRBD1 | CATQTGTGVLGTEAFF | TGCGCCACTCAGACCGGGACAGGGGTTTTAGGCACTGAAGCTTTCTTT
15 | TRBJ1-3 | once | TRBV9 | NA | CASSVVAQAGNTIYF | TGTGCCAGCAGCGTAGTTGCACAGGCTGGAAACACCATATATTTT
14 | TRBJ2-7 | NA | TRBV6-1 | TRBD2 | CASSGQRGTYEQYF | TGTGCCAGCAGTGGGCAGCGGGGTACCTACGAGCAGTACTTC
13 | TRBJ2-7 | few | TRBV6-1 | TRBD2 | CASMTSGGYEQYF | TGTGCCAGCATGACTAGCGGGGGCTACGAGCAGTACTTC
15 | TRBJ2-1 | few | TRBV4-2 | TRBD2 | CASSAGAGGLNEQFF | TGTGCCAGCAGTGCCGGAGCGGGAGGGTTGAATGAGCAGTTCTTC
13 | TRBJ1-2 | NA | TRBV5-4 | NA | CASRLGGAYGYTF | TGTGCCAGCAGGCTGGGGGGGGCGTATGGCTACACCTTC